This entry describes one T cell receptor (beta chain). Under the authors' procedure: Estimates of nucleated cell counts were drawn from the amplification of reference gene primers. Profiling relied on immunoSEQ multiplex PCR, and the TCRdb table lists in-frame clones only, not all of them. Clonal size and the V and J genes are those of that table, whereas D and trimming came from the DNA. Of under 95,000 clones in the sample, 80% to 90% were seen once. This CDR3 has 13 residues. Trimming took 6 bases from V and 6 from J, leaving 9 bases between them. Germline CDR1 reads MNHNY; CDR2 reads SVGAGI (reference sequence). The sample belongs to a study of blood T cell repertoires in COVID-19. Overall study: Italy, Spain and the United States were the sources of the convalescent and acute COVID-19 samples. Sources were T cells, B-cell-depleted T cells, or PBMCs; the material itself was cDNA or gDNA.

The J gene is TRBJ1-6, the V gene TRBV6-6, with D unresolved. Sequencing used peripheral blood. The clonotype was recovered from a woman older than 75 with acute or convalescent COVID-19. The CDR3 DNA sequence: TGTGCCAGCAGGTCAGGAACTAATTCACCCCTCCACTTT. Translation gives CASRSGTNSPLHF.